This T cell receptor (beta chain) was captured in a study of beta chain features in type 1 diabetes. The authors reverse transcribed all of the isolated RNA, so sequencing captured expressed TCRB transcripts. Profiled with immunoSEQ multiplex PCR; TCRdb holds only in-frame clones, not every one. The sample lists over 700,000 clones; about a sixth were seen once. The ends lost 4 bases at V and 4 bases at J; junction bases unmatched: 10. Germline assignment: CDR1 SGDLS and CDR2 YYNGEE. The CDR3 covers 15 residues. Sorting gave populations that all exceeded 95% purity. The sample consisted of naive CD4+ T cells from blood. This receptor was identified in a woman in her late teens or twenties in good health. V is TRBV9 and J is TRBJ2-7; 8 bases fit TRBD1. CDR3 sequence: CASSQTAGGEYEQYF. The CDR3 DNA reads TGTGCCAGCAGCCAGACGGCAGGGGGCGAGTACGAGCAGTACTTC.